The T cell receptor beta chain described here comes from a study of blood T cell repertoires in COVID-19. Profiling relied on immunoSEQ multiplex PCR, and the TCRdb table lists in-frame clones only, not all of them. The data hold 130,000 to 150,000 clones, with 88% observed a single time. This CDR3 has 15 amino acids. From germline, CDR1 is LNHNV and CDR2 YYDKDF (reference sequence). With 0 bases removed from V and 3 bases from J, the gap between germline ends came to 12 bases. The clonotype was recovered from a human donor in a cohort sampled during active COVID-19. The sample was peripheral blood. The chain has TRBV15 and TRBJ2-7, with a weak D call TRBD1 (5 bases). The CDR3 DNA is TGTGCCACCAGCAGAGAGCAGGGCAGAAACTACGAGCAGTACTTC. Protein: CATSREQGRNYEQYF.